This T cell receptor (beta chain) came from a study of blood T cell repertoires in COVID-19. This CDR3 contains 13 residues. J lost 6 bases, V lost 5 bases, and 7 bases had no gene match. Germline CDR1 LNHDA, CDR2 SQIVND (reference sequence). In the original workflow: Reference gene primer amplification gave nucleated cell count estimates. TCRdb's copy holds only in-frame clones and misses some; the assay was immunoSEQ multiplex PCR. The V and J calls and clone size come from that table; D and trimming were worked out from the DNA. Of about 160,000 clones in the sample, roughly 90% were seen once. Clinical histories supplied by participants themselves formed the basis of cohort assignment.

The sequencing sample was made of PBMCs or T cells enriched from blood (not recorded which). The chain carries TRBV19 and TRBJ2-7; TRBD2 agrees at 7 bases. The TCR comes from a woman in her fifties or sixties who had recovered from COVID-19. CDR3 in DNA: TGTGCCAGTAGTCCCGCTAGCGGAACCGAGCAGTACTTC. Translated, it gives CASSPASGTEQYF.